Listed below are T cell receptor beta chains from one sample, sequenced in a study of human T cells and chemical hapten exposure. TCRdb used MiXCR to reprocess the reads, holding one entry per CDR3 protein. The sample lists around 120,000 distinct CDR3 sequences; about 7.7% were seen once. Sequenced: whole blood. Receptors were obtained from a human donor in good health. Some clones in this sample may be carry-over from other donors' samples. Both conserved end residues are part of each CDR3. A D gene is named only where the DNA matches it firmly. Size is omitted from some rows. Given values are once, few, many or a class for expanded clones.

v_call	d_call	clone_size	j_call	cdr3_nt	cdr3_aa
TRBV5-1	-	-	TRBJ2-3	TGCGCCAGCAGCTTGCCACACCCTCGCACAGATACGCAGTATTTT	CASSLPHPRTDTQYF
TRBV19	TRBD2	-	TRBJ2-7	TGTGCCACTAAACGTTCCGGGACTAGCGGATCCTACGAGCAGTACTTC	CATKRSGTSGSYEQYF
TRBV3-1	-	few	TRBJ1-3	TGTGCCAGCAGCCAAGATTTATCTTCTGGAAACACCATATATTTT	CASSQDLSSGNTIYF
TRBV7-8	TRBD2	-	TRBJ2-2	TGTGCCAGCAGCCCCCCTCCCCTTCTAGCGGGAGTAGACGGGGAGCTGTTTTTT	CASSPPPLLAGVDGELFF
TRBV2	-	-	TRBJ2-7	TGTGCCAGCAGTGAACTGTGGGGGACCGGTTGGCCGACGGGGAGGTACTTC	CASSELWGTGWPTGRYF
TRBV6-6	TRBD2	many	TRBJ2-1	TGTGCCAGCAGTTACCTAGCGGGAGAAAATGAGCAGTTCTTC	CASSYLAGENEQFF
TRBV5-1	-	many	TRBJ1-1	TGCGCCAGCAGCTTGGGGACAGACCCCACTGAAGCTTTCTTT	CASSLGTDPTEAFF
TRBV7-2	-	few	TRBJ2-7	TGTGCCAGCAGCTTAGCTGCAGGGAGTAGCTCCTACGAGCAGTACTTC	CASSLAAGSSSYEQYF
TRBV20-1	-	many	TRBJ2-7	TGCAGTGCTTCTACCGGGACCCTGCCCTACGAGCAGTACTTC	CSASTGTLPYEQYF
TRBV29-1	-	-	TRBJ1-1	TGCAGCGTTGTAAGTCAGTCCGCACCTGAAGCTTTCTTT	CSVVSQSAPEAFF
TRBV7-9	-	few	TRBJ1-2	TGTGCCAGCAGCTCCATGCCGCAGGAGAACTATGGCTACACCTTC	CASSSMPQENYGYTF
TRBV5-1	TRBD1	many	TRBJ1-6	TGCGCCAGCAGCTCAGGACAGGGGCAAGGATATAGCCGCAATTCACCCCTCCACTTT	CASSSGQGQGYSRNSPLHF
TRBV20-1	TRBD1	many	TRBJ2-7	TGCAGTGCTAGAGCCCCGACAGGGTTCTCCTACGAGCAGTACTTC	CSARAPTGFSYEQYF
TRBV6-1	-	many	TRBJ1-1	TGTGCCAGCAGTGAAGGTGTCAGGGGATATGACACTGAAGCTTTCTTT	CASSEGVRGYDTEAFF
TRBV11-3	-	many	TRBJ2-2	TGTGCCAGCAGTAAACGGGAAACCGGGGAGCTGTTTTTT	CASSKRETGELFF
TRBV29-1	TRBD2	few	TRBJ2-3	TGCAGCGTTTCTTATAGCGGGAGCCCCACAGATACGCAGTATTTT	CSVSYSGSPTDTQYF
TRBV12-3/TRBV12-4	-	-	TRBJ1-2	TGTGCCAGCAGTTTTGTCTCGTCCTTGGGCTACACCTTC	CASSFVSSLGYTF
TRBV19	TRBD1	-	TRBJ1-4	TGTGCCAGTAGTACGCCCGGGACAGCTGTAGGGAAACTGTTTTTT	CASSTPGTAVGKLFF
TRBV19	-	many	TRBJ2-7	TGTGCCAGTAGTATGGGACACGGGGGAGGCGAGCAGTACTTC	CASSMGHGGGEQYF
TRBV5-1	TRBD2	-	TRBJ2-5	TGCGCCAGCAGCTCGAATAGCGGGAGAGAAGAGACCCAGTACTTC	CASSSNSGREETQYF
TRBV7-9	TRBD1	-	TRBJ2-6	TGTGCCAGCAGCGCGGGACAGGTCTCTGGGGCCAACGTCCTGAGTTTC	CASSAGQVSGANVLSF
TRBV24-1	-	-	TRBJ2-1	TGTGCCACCAGTGCTAGCGACCGGTTGAATGAGCAGTTCTTC	CATSASDRLNEQFF
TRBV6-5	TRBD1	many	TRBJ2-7	TGTGCCAGCAGTCAAGGACAGGGCCCCTACGAGCAGTACTTC	CASSQGQGPYEQYF
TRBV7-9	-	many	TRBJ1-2	TGTGCCAGCAGCTTTTACCTGGACGGACAGATAAGACGTAAGAGCTACACCTTC	CASSFYLDGQIRRKSYTF
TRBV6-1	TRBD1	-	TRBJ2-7	TGTGCCAGCAGTGAACGGGACAGGTCGGGTCACGAGCAGTACTTC	CASSERDRSGHEQYF
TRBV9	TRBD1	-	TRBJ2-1	TGTGCCAGCAGCACACGGACAGGGAGGATTCTGCATGAGCAGTTCTTC	CASSTRTGRILHEQFF
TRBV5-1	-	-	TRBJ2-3	TGCGCCAGCAGTCTCGGACGGATCGGAGGAGGCACAGATACGCAGTATTTT	CASSLGRIGGGTDTQYF
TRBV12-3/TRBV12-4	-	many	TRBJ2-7	TGTGCCAGCAGTTTCTTGGGACTTCACCTCTCCTACGAGCAGTACTTC	CASSFLGLHLSYEQYF
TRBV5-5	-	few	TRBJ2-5	TGTGCCAGCAGCTTCGGGGTAAACCAAGAGACCCAGTACTTC	CASSFGVNQETQYF
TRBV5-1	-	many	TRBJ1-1	TGCGCCAGCAGCACACTGTCGGGGAACACTGAAGCTTTCTTT	CASSTLSGNTEAFF
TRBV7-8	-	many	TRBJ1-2	TGTGCCAGCAGCACGCGTATCGGGGGAGAGGGCTATGGCTACACCTTC	CASSTRIGGEGYGYTF
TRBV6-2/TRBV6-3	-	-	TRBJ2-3	TGTGCCAGCAGTTACTCCGCCTCGGGCGGCTCTAGCACAGATACGCAGTATTTT	CASSYSASGGSSTDTQYF
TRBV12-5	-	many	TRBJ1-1	TGTGCTAGTGGTTTGGGGACAGTGAACACTGAAGCTTTCTTT	CASGLGTVNTEAFF
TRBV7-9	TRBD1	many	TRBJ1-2	TGTGCCAGCAGCTTAGCTGGGACAGGGGTAGGCTACACCTTC	CASSLAGTGVGYTF
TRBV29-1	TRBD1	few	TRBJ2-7	TGCAGCGTTGAAACAGGGGGCGCGTACGAGCAGTACTTC	CSVETGGAYEQYF
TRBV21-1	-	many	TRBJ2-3	TGTGCCAGCGCCGAGGGGGAGGCAGATACGCAGTATTTT	CASAEGEADTQYF
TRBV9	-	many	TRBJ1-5	TGTGCCAGCAGCGTAGCACAGGACAATCAGCCCCAGCATTTT	CASSVAQDNQPQHF
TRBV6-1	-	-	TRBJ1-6	TGTGCCAGCAGTGAAGAGACCTCCGGGTCGCCAAATTCACCCCTCCACTTT	CASSEETSGSPNSPLHF
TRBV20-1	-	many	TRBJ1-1	TGCAGTGCTAGGTACCTGGGGGGGGGGATCGACACTGAAGCTTTCTTT	CSARYLGGGIDTEAFF
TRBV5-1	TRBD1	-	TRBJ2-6	TGCGCCAGCAGCTTTACCGGGACAGGGTTATCTGGGGCCAACGTCCTGACTTTC	CASSFTGTGLSGANVLTF
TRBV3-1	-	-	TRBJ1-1	TGTGCCAGCAGCACGTCGACAGCAAACCCTGAAGCTTTCTTT	CASSTSTANPEAFF
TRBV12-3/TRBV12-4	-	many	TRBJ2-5	TGTGCCAGCAGTTTACTTCCGGGACGCCAAGAGACCCAGTACTTC	CASSLLPGRQETQYF
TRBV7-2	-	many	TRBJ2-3	TGTGCCAGCAGCTTACAGCCGAGGACTAGCACAGATACGCAGTATTTT	CASSLQPRTSTDTQYF
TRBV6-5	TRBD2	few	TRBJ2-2	TGTGCCAGCAGTTACTTGAATAGCGGGGGGTATACCGGGGAGCTGTTTTTT	CASSYLNSGGYTGELFF
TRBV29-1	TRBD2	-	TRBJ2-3	TGCAGCGTAGCCACTAGCGGGGGGACAGATACGCAGTATTTT	CSVATSGGTDTQYF
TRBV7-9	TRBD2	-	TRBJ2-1	TGTGCCAGCAGCCCCTCACTCCGGGACTACTACAATGAGCAGTTCTTC	CASSPSLRDYYNEQFF
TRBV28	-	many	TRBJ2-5	TGTGCCAGCAGCCTTGGTCGGCGACAAGAGACCCAGTACTTC	CASSLGRRQETQYF
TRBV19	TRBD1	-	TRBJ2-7	TGTGCCAGTAGAGTCCGGACAGGGGCCTACGAGCAGTACTTC	CASRVRTGAYEQYF
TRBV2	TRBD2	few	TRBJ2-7	TGTGCCAGCAGCGCAGCGGGGAAGATAACGGGAGAGCAGTACTTC	CASSAAGKITGEQYF
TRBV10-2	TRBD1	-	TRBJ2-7	TGCGCCAGCAGTGACGTTGGGACAGGGAGCCTTCCGGACGAGCAGTACTTC	CASSDVGTGSLPDEQYF
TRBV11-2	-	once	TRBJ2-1	TGTGCCAGCAGCCTGGACACGGACAATGAGCAGTTCTTC	CASSLDTDNEQFF
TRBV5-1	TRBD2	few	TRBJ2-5	TGCGCCAGCAGCTTGGATCCCGGGAGGGGGTCGGAGACCCAGTACTTC	CASSLDPGRGSETQYF
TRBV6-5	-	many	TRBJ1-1	TGTGCCAGCAGGCTGCAGACTCCGACAGTCGGGATGATGAACACTGAAGCTTTCTTT	CASRLQTPTVGMMNTEAFF